This is a list of T cell receptor beta chains from one sample in a study of regulatory T cells in long-lasting Graves disease. MiXCR, run by TCRdb on the multiplex PCR reads, gives a single entry per CDR3 protein. The top ten clones hold about 23% of a sample with about 440,000 distinct CDR3 sequences, around 15% of them seen once. These same records also appear under a second study, on T cells in Graves' hyperthyroidism and ophthalmopathy.

The sample was peripheral blood mononuclear cells (PBMCs), taken at new diagnosis, from a patient treated with antithyroid drugs. Source of these receptors: a young woman with Graves disease. CDR3s include the opening cysteine and the closing phenylalanine or tryptophan. Fields, in order: D gene, J gene, clone size, V gene, CDR3 DNA, CDR3 protein. A D gene is named only where the DNA matches it firmly. Not every row has a clone size; where given, it reads once, few, many or a size class.

>TRBD2|TRBJ2-3|.|TRBV27
TGTGCCAGCAGTTTATCCCTGGCGGGAGTAACAGATACGCAGTATTTT
CASSLSLAGVTDTQYF
>TRBD2|TRBJ2-4|.|TRBV5-6
TGTGCCAGCAGCCCGGGACTAGCGGGTGTGAACATTCAGTACTTC
CASSPGLAGVNIQYF
>TRBD2|TRBJ2-7|many|TRBV2
TGTGCCAGCAGCGAGGGACTACCGTCCTACGAGCAGTACTTC
CASSEGLPSYEQYF
>.|TRBJ2-1|many|TRBV7-2
TGTGCCAGCAGCTTAGGTCCACTGGGCCAGCAGTTCTTC
CASSLGPLGQQFF
>TRBD2|TRBJ2-5|many|TRBV7-9
TGTGCCAGCTGGGGCGGGACTAGCGGAGCACAAGAGACCCAGTACTTC
CASWGGTSGAQETQYF
>TRBD1|TRBJ1-5|few|TRBV20-1
TGCAGTGCTAGAGGAGGGACAGGGGATCAGCCCCAGCATTTT
CSARGGTGDQPQHF
>.|TRBJ2-7|.|TRBV28
TGTGCCAGCAGACCCACAGGGCTGGGGTCCTACGAGCAGTACTTC
CASRPTGLGSYEQYF
>.|TRBJ2-1|.|TRBV19
TGTGCCAGTAGTATGATGAGCAGTTACAATGAGCAGTTCTTC
CASSMMSSYNEQFF
>TRBD1|TRBJ1-5|few|TRBV3-1
TGTGCCAGCAGCCAAGAAAGAGGGACAGGGGGCCGGCAGCCCCAGCATTTT
CASSQERGTGGRQPQHF
>.|TRBJ1-4|.|TRBV15
TGTGCCACCCGTCGGGGACGGATAAATGAAAAACTGTTTTTT
CATRRGRINEKLFF
>TRBD2|TRBJ2-1|many|TRBV7-2
TGTGCCAGCAGCTACCGACCGGGACTAGCGGGAGGGAGATCCTACAATGAGCAGTTCTTC
CASSYRPGLAGGRSYNEQFF
>.|TRBJ2-7|many|TRBV7-9
TGTGCCAGCGCCCCCTTGGGGGGAGCGATCTACGAGCAGTACTTC
CASAPLGGAIYEQYF
>TRBD2|TRBJ2-3|many|TRBV6-5
TGTGCCAGCAGTTACTCGCCTAGCGGGAGTTTTGCAGATACGCAGTATTTT
CASSYSPSGSFADTQYF
>.|TRBJ1-4|.|TRBV5-5
TGTGCCAGCAGCTTGGGGTTGAGTAAGGCAACTAATGAAAAACTGTTTTTT
CASSLGLSKATNEKLFF
>.|TRBJ1-5|many|TRBV28
TGTGCCAGCATTACCGGGAATAGCAATCAGCCCCAGCATTTT
CASITGNSNQPQHF
>.|TRBJ2-2|many|TRBV11-2
TGTGCCAGCAGATCCTTCGGGGGAATTGGCACCGGGGAGCTGTTTTTT
CASRSFGGIGTGELFF
>TRBD1|TRBJ1-4|.|TRBV4-1
TGCGCCAGCAGCCAAGAGGCGGGACAGGGATATGAAAAACTGTTTTTT
CASSQEAGQGYEKLFF
>.|TRBJ1-2|many|TRBV7-2
TGTGCCAGCAGACACGACAGGCATTATGGCTACACCTTC
CASRHDRHYGYTF
>TRBD1|TRBJ2-6|many|TRBV28
TGTGCCAGCAGAAGCAGGGGGCTTGGGGCCAACGTCCTGACTTTC
CASRSRGLGANVLTF
>TRBD2|TRBJ2-5|many|TRBV29-1
TGCAGCGGACTCGAAGTAGCGGGAGGGACCCAGTACTTC
CSGLEVAGGTQYF
>TRBD2|TRBJ2-4|.|TRBV20-1
TGCAGTGCTAGGGGCGGGAGCCAAAACATTCAGTACTTC
CSARGGSQNIQYF
>TRBD1|TRBJ2-1|many|TRBV2
TGTGCCAGCAGGCCCGGGACAGGGAGAGATGAGCAGTTCTTC
CASRPGTGRDEQFF
>TRBD1|TRBJ1-2|many|TRBV4-3
TGCGCCAGCAGCCAAGACCGGGACAGGGAGGCTGGCTACACCTTC
CASSQDRDREAGYTF
>TRBD1|TRBJ1-2|few|TRBV12-3/TRBV12-4
TGTGCCAGCAGTAATGGACAGGGTAGGCCTAACTATGGCTACACCTTC
CASSNGQGRPNYGYTF
>TRBD2|TRBJ2-7|.|TRBV12-3/TRBV12-4
TGTGCCAGCAGTCCCCGACTAGCGGGAGGAGGCGAGCAGTACTTC
CASSPRLAGGGEQYF
>TRBD2|TRBJ2-7|few|TRBV7-8
TGTGCCAGCTCGGAGGGAGGGAGAAGCTCCTACGAGCAGTACTTC
CASSEGGRSSYEQYF
>.|TRBJ2-7|.|TRBV15
TGTGCCACCAGCAGAGCCGGGACAAAAGGGGAGCAGTACTTC
CATSRAGTKGEQYF
>.|TRBJ2-1|many|TRBV7-2
TGTGCCAGCAGCTTCCTGACAGGGCAGCGGGTAAGAAATGAGCAGTTCTTC
CASSFLTGQRVRNEQFF
>.|TRBJ2-1|many|TRBV30
TGTGCCTGGAGTTTAGAGCGGCACAAGGGCGGAGATGAGCAGTTCTTC
CAWSLERHKGGDEQFF
>TRBD2|TRBJ2-7|many|TRBV20-1
TGCAGTGCTAGAGATGGAGTGGGGGGGACCTACGAGCAGTACTTC
CSARDGVGGTYEQYF
>TRBD1|TRBJ2-7|.|TRBV30
TGTGCCTGGACCCTGACAGGGGTCTACGAGCAGTACTTC
CAWTLTGVYEQYF
>.|TRBJ2-1|few|TRBV6-1
TGTGCCAGCAAAAAACTCACCGGGACCCAAAGAGACAATGAGCAGTTCTTC
CASKKLTGTQRDNEQFF
>.|TRBJ1-2|few|TRBV5-4
TGTGCCAGCAGCTTGGCCGGGCAGGGCGACTATGGCTACACCTTC
CASSLAGQGDYGYTF
>.|TRBJ2-7|many|TRBV6-1
TGTGCCAGCCGAGCGGGCGCAGCCTACGAGCAGTACTTC
CASRAGAAYEQYF
>.|TRBJ2-5|many|TRBV6-2/TRBV6-3
TGTGCCAGCAGTTCCCGGGACCATCAAGAGACCCAGTACTTC
CASSSRDHQETQYF
>.|TRBJ2-1|few|TRBV24-1
TGTGCCACCAGTGATTCGTTGGGCAGGGGGGGGGGATTCTTTGGCAATGAGCAGTTCTTC
CATSDSLGRGGGFFGNEQFF
>.|TRBJ1-4|few|TRBV20-1
TGCAGTGCTAGTTTGTGGGGCCGGCCTATTAATGAAAAACTGTTTTTT
CSASLWGRPINEKLFF
>.|TRBJ2-2|.|TRBV9
TGTGCCAGCAGCGTGGAATACACCGGGGAGCTGTTTTTT
CASSVEYTGELFF